These 24 T cell receptor beta chains came from one sample sequenced in a study of blood T cell repertoires in COVID-19. Profiled with immunoSEQ multiplex PCR; TCRdb holds only in-frame clones, not every one. Found here are 100,000 to 150,000 clones, 70% to 90% of them singletons; the top ten hold roughly 8%. Sample: peripheral blood. The receptors stem from a man aged 45-60 years with acute or convalescent COVID-19.

This chain's CDR3 is CASGRTGDNGYTF. The DNA for the CDR3 is TGTGCCAGCGGACGGACAGGGGATAATGGCTACACCTTC. The chain combines TRBV6-5 with TRBJ1-2, with 9 bases matching TRBD1. Per the germline V gene, CDR1 is MNHEY and CDR2 is SVGAGI. The CDR3 loop spans 13 amino acids. Unmatched junction bases numbered 7, after V lost 8 bases and J lost 6 bases.

The chain joins TRBV29-1 to TRBJ2-7, with 10 bases matching TRBD2. After removal of 4 bases from V and 0 bases from J, the junction contained 6 bases not matched to a gene. The length of the CDR3 is 15 residues. Germline CDR1 SQVTM, CDR2 ANQGSEA. The CDR3 bases are TGCAGCGTTGTACTAGCGGGAACCTTCTCCTACGAGCAGTACTTC. It encodes CSVVLAGTFSYEQYF.

This chain uses TRBV5-1 with TRBJ1-4, with D possibly being TRBD1 (5 bases). There are 16 residues in the CDR3. V was clipped by 2 bases and J by 2 bases, with 13 bases between them. Per the germline V gene, CDR1 is SGHRS and CDR2 is YFSETQ. CDR3 sequence: CASSFGGEGTNEKLFF. In DNA form, the CDR3 reads TGCGCCAGCAGCTTCGGGGGAGAGGGTACTAATGAAAAACTGTTTTTT.

The genes are TRBV19 and TRBJ2-1; TRBD1 aligns across 7 bases. Per germline, CDR1 LNHDA and CDR2 SQIVND (reference sequence). J was trimmed by 0 bases and V by 5 bases; bases with no gene match: 10. This CDR3 is built from 17 residues. CDR3 sequence reads: CASSLYRGGISYNEQFF. The CDR3 DNA follows: TGTGCCAGTAGTCTGTACAGGGGTGGGATCTCCTACAATGAGCAGTTCTTC.

This chain joins TRBV6-5 and TRBJ2-7, with D hard to call. Trimming shortened V by 0 bases and J by 4 bases, and 10 bases separated the two germline ends. This CDR3 has 14 amino acids. Germline-derived CDR1 and CDR2 are MNHEY and SVGAGI. The CDR3 sequence: CASSYSNDMYEQYF. CDR3 nucleotide sequence: TGTGCCAGCAGTTACTCAAATGACATGTACGAGCAGTACTTC.

In DNA, the CDR3 is TGTGCCACATCGGGACAGGGAGGTCAGCCCCAGCATTTT. Residues: CATSGQGGQPQHF. This chain connects TRBV30 to TRBJ1-5, with 9 bases matching TRBD1. The CDR3 totals 13 residues. The V gene's germline CDR1 is GTSNPN and CDR2 SVGIG (reference sequence). J lost 6 bases, V lost 8 bases, and 8 bases had no gene match.

The chain combines TRBV2 with TRBJ2-5, with D perhaps TRBD1 (7 bases). Germline CDR1 SNHLY, CDR2 FYNNEI. With 4 bases removed from V and 7 bases from J, the gap between germline ends came to 13 bases. CDR3 length: 13 amino acids. The CDR3 coding sequence is TGTGCCAGCAGTGTAGGGCAGGGGGGGACCCAGTACTTC. As protein: CASSVGQGGTQYF. Using reference TRBV2 and TRBJ2-5 for the parts outside the CDR3, the full variable domain is EPEVTQTPSHQVTQMGQEVILRCVPISNHLYFYWYRQILGQKVEFLVSFYNNEISEKSEIFDDQFSVERPDGSNFTLKIRSTKLEDSAMYFCASSVGQGGTQYFGPGTRLLVL.

The chain joins TRBV11-3 to TRBJ1-4, with TRBD1 as a possible D gene (6 bases). V lost 1 base and J lost 0, with 9 bases in between. Germline V gene lookup returns CDR1 SGHNT and CDR2 YENEEA. The CDR3 is made up of 16 amino acids. The CDR3 DNA sequence: TGTGCCAGCAGCTTAGGACAGGTTCCAACTAATGAAAAACTGTTTTTT. As protein: CASSLGQVPTNEKLFF.

A remark on this clone: At one end, the junction sequence differs from germline, possibly due to a read error. The chain has TRBV5-4 and TRBJ2-1, with 9 bases aligning to TRBD1. Germline values: CDR1 SGHNT, CDR2 YYREEE (reference sequence). This CDR3 has 13 residues. CDR3 protein: CASRGQGPLKAIF. The CDR3 region has the DNA TGTGCCAGCAGGGGACAGGGACCCCTCAAGGCCATCTTC.

V and J are TRBV29-1 and TRBJ2-3, with D possibly TRBD2 on 6 matching bases. The CDR3 runs 16 residues. V gave up 0 bases and J gave up 0 bases, with 13 bases separating them. Germline V lookup: CDR1 SQVTM, CDR2 ANQGSEA. CDR3 in DNA: TGCAGCGTTGAAGAGGGGGGAAGGTCTAGCACAGATACGCAGTATTTT. Translation gives CSVEEGGRSSTDTQYF.

J is TRBJ2-2 and V is TRBV18; a weak D match, TRBD2 (6 bases). Deletions cut 4 bases from V and 1 base from J, with 16 bases between. CDR3 size: 17 residues. Germline CDR1 and CDR2: KGHSH and LQKENI. CDR3: CASSQGSGLLNTGELFF. The CDR3 nucleotides are TGTGCCAGCTCACAAGGTAGCGGACTCTTGAACACCGGGGAGCTGTTTTTT.

This sequence joins TRBV14 and TRBJ2-2; D unclear. The CDR3 consists of 13 residues. Trimming removed 4 bases from V and 5 bases from J, with 8 bases in between. Germline-derived CDR1 and CDR2 are SGHDN and FVKESK. The CDR3 here is CASSRQVTGELFF. The CDR3 nucleotides are TGTGCCAGCAGCCGGCAAGTTACCGGGGAGCTGTTTTTT.

The chain's CDR3 is CARTPGEDEKLFF. The CDR3 DNA sequence: TGTGCCCGAACCCCCGGAGAGGATGAAAAACTGTTTTTT. This sequence joins TRBV21-1 and TRBJ1-4. TRBV21-1 is a pseudogene segment. The CDR3 is 13 amino acids.

The rearrangement links TRBV5-1 to TRBJ2-4, with D possibly matching TRBD1 (6 bases). CDR3 length: 16 residues. CDR1 and CDR2 (germline): SGHRS, YFSETQ. V dropped 4 bases and J dropped 9 bases, with 23 bases sitting between them. CDR3 coding DNA: TGCGCCAGCAGCCCCAGAATTGGCAACCGAGGGGGCATTCAGTACTTC. As protein: CASSPRIGNRGGIQYF.

With regard to this clone: The junction differs from germline at one of its ends, possibly a read error. The chain couples TRBV7-2 to TRBJ2-1; 9 nucleotides align to TRBD2. The CDR3 runs 16 residues. Per the germline V gene, CDR1 is SGHTA and CDR2 is FQGNSA. The CDR3 sequence: CASSLKAGGSYHEQFF. The CDR3 DNA reads TGTGCCAGCAGCTTAAAAGCGGGAGGCTCCTACCATGAGCAGTTCTTC. The variable domain in full, completed from reference TRBV7-2 and TRBJ2-1, reads GAGVSQSPSNKVTEKGKDVELRCDPISGHTALYWYRQSLGQGLEFLIYFQGNSAPDKSGLPSDRFSAERTGGSVSTLTIQRTQQEDSAVYLCASSLKAGGSYHEQFFGPGTRLTVL.

This sequence joins TRBV2 and TRBJ2-5; 11 bases fit TRBD1. The CDR3 loop spans 15 amino acids. Per germline, CDR1 SNHLY and CDR2 FYNNEI. With V trimmed by 6 bases and J by 2 bases, 5 bases remained unmatched. This CDR3 is CASSKGQGVQETQYF. The DNA for the CDR3 is TGTGCCAGCAGCAAGGGACAGGGGGTGCAAGAGACCCAGTACTTC. Full variable domain (remainder filled in from reference TRBV2 and TRBJ2-5): EPEVTQTPSHQVTQMGQEVILRCVPISNHLYFYWYRQILGQKVEFLVSFYNNEISEKSEIFDDQFSVERPDGSNFTLKIRSTKLEDSAMYFCASSKGQGVQETQYFGPGTRLLVL.

This clone turned up a few times. The chain has TRBV19 and TRBJ2-1; 13 bases line up with TRBD2. V lost 4 bases and J lost 9; bases outside the gene matches: 9. The CDR3 has 16 amino acids. Germline CDR1 and CDR2: LNHDA and SQIVND (reference sequence). CDR3 amino acids: CASSTWTSGRGSEQFF. The CDR3 DNA is TGTGCCAGTAGTACCTGGACTAGCGGGAGAGGAAGTGAGCAGTTCTTC. Full variable domain (rest looked up from reference TRBV19 and TRBJ2-1): DGGITQSPKYLFRKEGQNVTLSCEQNLNHDAMYWYRQDPGQGLRLIYYSQIVNDFQKGDIAEGYSVSREKKESFPLTVTSAQKNPTAFYLCASSTWTSGRGSEQFFGPGTRLTVL.

J is TRBJ2-3 and V is TRBV6-4; 9 bases agree with TRBD2. After removal of 3 bases from V and 3 bases from J, the junction contained 7 bases not matched to a gene. The CDR3 spans 16 residues. Germline V gene sequence: CDR1 MRHNA, CDR2 SNTAGT. The CDR3 sequence: CASSDFLAGLTDTQYF. CDR3 nucleotides: TGTGCCAGCAGTGATTTTCTAGCGGGACTGACAGATACGCAGTATTTT.

This chain uses TRBV6-5 with TRBJ2-7; TRBD1 agrees at 8 bases. After removal of 7 bases from V and 0 bases from J, the junction contained 5 bases not matched to a gene. There are 14 residues in the CDR3. From germline, CDR1 is MNHEY and CDR2 SVGAGI. CDR3 in amino acids: CASTTGGTSYEQYF. The CDR3 region has the DNA TGTGCCAGCACTACAGGGGGTACCTCCTACGAGCAGTACTTC.

This chain joins TRBV29-1 and TRBJ1-2; 7 bases align to TRBD1. Germline loops: CDR1 SQVTM, CDR2 ANQGSEA. The junction had 4 bases not matched to a gene; V was cut back by 3 bases and J by 3 bases. This CDR3 is 13 amino acids long. The CDR3: CSVDGDRDYGYTF. The CDR3 DNA sequence: TGCAGCGTTGATGGAGACAGGGACTATGGCTACACCTTC.

The chain recombines TRBV6-5 with TRBJ2-1; a weak D match, TRBD2 (5 bases). The CDR3 has 14 residues. Germline values: CDR1 MNHEY, CDR2 SVGAGI. Deletions cut 7 bases from V and 1 base from J, with 11 bases between. DNA of the CDR3: TGTGCCAGCACCCGGGGATTTTCCTACAATGAGCAGTTCTTC. The encoded protein is CASTRGFSYNEQFF.

The chain combines TRBV27 with TRBJ2-7; D gene unclear. CDR1 and CDR2 (germline): MNHEY, SMNVEV (reference sequence). This CDR3 region has 12 residues. Trimming left V 10 bases short and J 2 bases short, with 12 bases between. CDR3 in DNA: TGTGCCACCTACTCCTCAACCTACGAGCAGTACTTC. Its protein product is CATYSSTYEQYF.

This chain joins TRBV30 and TRBJ1-4; D call uncertain. The germline V and J ends were trimmed by 5 bases and 7 bases, with 11 bases remaining between them. This CDR3 contains 12 residues. Germline V gene data show CDR1 as GTSNPN and CDR2 as SVGIG (reference sequence). The CDR3 region is CAWLGGSEKLFF. CDR3 nucleotide sequence: TGTGCCTGGTTAGGAGGGAGTGAAAAACTGTTTTTT.

V gene TRBV28 combines with J gene TRBJ1-5; D uncertain. This CDR3 is 14 amino acids long. Germline CDR1 MDHEN, CDR2 SYDVKM. Trimming took 3 bases from V and 6 from J, leaving 12 bases between them. The CDR3 spells CASSFKLVGQPQHF. CDR3 nucleotide sequence: TGTGCCAGCAGTTTTAAGTTGGTCGGTCAGCCCCAGCATTTT.